A selection of T cell receptor beta chains follows, all from one sample in a study of T-cell reconstitution after alpha-beta-depleted transplantation in children. TCRdb itself ran the PCR reads through MiXCR, one entry per CDR3 protein. This table holds around 700,000 distinct CDR3 sequences, about an eighth found once. Source: PBMCs, taken before TCRalphabeta/CD19-depleted stem cell transplant. Every receptor here comes from a girl aged 2 to 10 with congenital amegakaryocytic thrombocytopenia, due to receive a stem cell transplant. The CDR3 runs from the conserved cysteine through the conserved F or W. Each record gives: clone size, D gene, V gene, J gene, CDR3 protein, CDR3 DNA. D genes are given only for firm matches. The size field is filled for only some rows; it gives once, few, many or a size class.

abundance: many; d_gene: NA; v_gene: TRBV2; j_gene: TRBJ2-1; CDR3aa: CASSDSGAANEQFF; CDR3nt: TGTGCCAGCAGTGATAGTGGGGCAGCCAATGAGCAGTTCTTC
abundance: many; d_gene: NA; v_gene: TRBV11-2; j_gene: TRBJ1-1; CDR3aa: CASRLRVVENTEAFF; CDR3nt: TGTGCCAGCAGACTTAGAGTTGTGGAGAACACTGAAGCTTTCTTT
abundance: few; d_gene: NA; v_gene: TRBV3-1; j_gene: TRBJ2-7; CDR3aa: CASSQEVVDITGEQYF; CDR3nt: TGTGCCAGCAGCCAAGAGGTAGTTGACATTACCGGCGAGCAGTACTTC
abundance: few; d_gene: NA; v_gene: TRBV29-1; j_gene: TRBJ2-1; CDR3aa: CSVEGPTLNEQFF; CDR3nt: TGCAGCGTTGAAGGCCCAACCCTCAATGAGCAGTTCTTC
abundance: few; d_gene: NA; v_gene: TRBV24-1; j_gene: TRBJ2-1; CDR3aa: CATSAPPMRNEQFF; CDR3nt: TGTGCCACCAGTGCCCCACCTATGCGCAATGAGCAGTTCTTC
abundance: NA; d_gene: NA; v_gene: TRBV7-9; j_gene: TRBJ2-3; CDR3aa: CASSSSMRDTQYF; CDR3nt: TGTGCCAGCAGCTCCTCGATGCGGGATACGCAGTATTTT
abundance: many; d_gene: TRBD1; v_gene: TRBV5-5; j_gene: TRBJ2-1; CDR3aa: CASSRDRGSSSYNEQFF; CDR3nt: TGTGCCAGCAGCCGGGACAGGGGGTCGAGCTCCTACAATGAGCAGTTCTTC
abundance: NA; d_gene: TRBD1; v_gene: TRBV20-1; j_gene: TRBJ2-7; CDR3aa: CSASPQGNTYEQYF; CDR3nt: TGCAGTGCTAGTCCACAGGGGAATACCTACGAGCAGTACTTC
abundance: NA; d_gene: TRBD1; v_gene: TRBV28; j_gene: TRBJ2-4; CDR3aa: CASSIRDRLQNIQYF; CDR3nt: TGTGCCAGCAGCATCCGGGACAGACTCCAAAACATTCAGTACTTC
abundance: few; d_gene: NA; v_gene: TRBV20-1; j_gene: TRBJ1-6; CDR3aa: CSAPILGNSPLHF; CDR3nt: TGCAGTGCGCCCATCCTAGGGAATTCACCCCTCCACTTT
abundance: many; d_gene: NA; v_gene: TRBV12-3/TRBV12-4; j_gene: TRBJ2-7; CDR3aa: CASSLGGVSYEQYF; CDR3nt: TGTGCCAGCAGCCTAGGTGGGGTTTCCTACGAGCAGTACTTC
abundance: NA; d_gene: NA; v_gene: TRBV4-1; j_gene: TRBJ2-7; CDR3aa: CASSQLTSTGREQYF; CDR3nt: TGCGCCAGCAGCCAACTTACCTCTACAGGGCGCGAGCAGTACTTC
abundance: NA; d_gene: NA; v_gene: TRBV5-1; j_gene: TRBJ2-7; CDR3aa: CASSLLGPPQYEQYF; CDR3nt: TGCGCCAGCAGTCTGCTTGGCCCCCCTCAGTACGAGCAGTACTTC
abundance: few; d_gene: NA; v_gene: TRBV20-1; j_gene: TRBJ2-3; CDR3aa: CSARTILSTDTQYF; CDR3nt: TGCAGTGCCAGAACCATTCTCAGCACAGATACGCAGTATTTT
abundance: few; d_gene: TRBD2; v_gene: TRBV27; j_gene: TRBJ2-1; CDR3aa: CASSSIAGRSYNEQFF; CDR3nt: TGTGCCAGCAGTTCCATAGCGGGACGCTCCTACAATGAGCAGTTCTTC
abundance: many; d_gene: NA; v_gene: TRBV10-2; j_gene: TRBJ1-5; CDR3aa: CASSEAALEPQHF; CDR3nt: TGCGCCAGCAGTGAAGCTGCCTTGGAGCCCCAGCATTTT
abundance: NA; d_gene: TRBD2; v_gene: TRBV28; j_gene: TRBJ2-1; CDR3aa: CASSGPGTSASSYNEQFF; CDR3nt: TGTGCCAGCAGTGGTCCCGGGACTAGCGCGAGCTCCTACAATGAGCAGTTCTTC
abundance: many; d_gene: TRBD2; v_gene: TRBV20-1; j_gene: TRBJ2-3; CDR3aa: CSARVRSGLAENTDTQYF; CDR3nt: TGCAGTGCTAGAGTGAGGTCTGGGCTAGCGGAAAACACAGATACGCAGTATTTT
abundance: few; d_gene: NA; v_gene: TRBV11-2; j_gene: TRBJ2-5; CDR3aa: CASSLVGGFAQETQYF; CDR3nt: TGTGCCAGCAGCTTAGTTGGCGGATTTGCACAAGAGACCCAGTACTTC
abundance: NA; d_gene: TRBD2; v_gene: TRBV5-1; j_gene: TRBJ2-1; CDR3aa: CASSFSGGKSSYNEQFF; CDR3nt: TGCGCCAGCAGCTTTAGCGGGGGAAAGAGCTCCTACAATGAGCAGTTCTTC
abundance: few; d_gene: NA; v_gene: TRBV5-1; j_gene: TRBJ2-1; CDR3aa: CASTRGWGPNNEQFF; CDR3nt: TGCGCCAGCACCCGCGGATGGGGGCCTAACAATGAGCAGTTCTTC
abundance: many; d_gene: NA; v_gene: TRBV6-5; j_gene: TRBJ2-3; CDR3aa: CASSYSSTDTQYF; CDR3nt: TGTGCCAGCAGTTACTCTAGCACAGATACGCAGTATTTT
abundance: many; d_gene: TRBD2; v_gene: TRBV11-2; j_gene: TRBJ2-7; CDR3aa: CASSLDPSGYEQYF; CDR3nt: TGTGCCAGCAGCTTAGATCCTAGCGGATACGAGCAGTACTTC
abundance: many; d_gene: NA; v_gene: TRBV5-1; j_gene: TRBJ1-1; CDR3aa: CASSFGGGTEAFF; CDR3nt: TGCGCCAGCAGCTTCGGAGGCGGTACTGAAGCTTTCTTT
abundance: many; d_gene: NA; v_gene: TRBV12-3/TRBV12-4; j_gene: TRBJ2-5; CDR3aa: CASSFRRGEETQYF; CDR3nt: TGTGCCAGCAGTTTCCGCAGGGGGGAAGAGACCCAGTACTTC
abundance: many; d_gene: NA; v_gene: TRBV29-1; j_gene: TRBJ2-5; CDR3aa: CSVWTAQETQYF; CDR3nt: TGCAGCGTGTGGACAGCCCAAGAGACCCAGTACTTC
abundance: few; d_gene: NA; v_gene: TRBV19; j_gene: TRBJ2-2; CDR3aa: CASSIVQVTGELFF; CDR3nt: TGTGCCAGTAGTATAGTCCAGGTCACCGGGGAGCTGTTTTTT